This T cell receptor beta chain is drawn from a study of T-cell memory formation after mild COVID-19. Each CDR3 protein gets one entry after TCRdb re-called the 5' RACE reads with MiXCR. Of 400,000 or so distinct CDR3 sequences listed, 15% to 20% are singletons. The CDR3 is 15 amino acids. The germline V gene encodes CDR1 MNHEY and CDR2 SVGEGT. Trimming at V came to 7 bases and at J to 2 bases, leaving 6 bases not matched to a gene. The TCR was taken from an adult woman who had mild COVID-19 (a few samples of this study predate the infection). Cell type and time point are not known. The chain couples TRBV6-2 or TRBV6-3 to TRBJ2-1, with 9 bases identical to TRBD1. The sample was PBMCs or a T cell subset sorted from them (not recorded which). The CDR3 bases are TGTGCCAGCACCCCGGACAGGGGTACCTACAATGAGCAGTTCTTC. It encodes CASTPDRGTYNEQFF.